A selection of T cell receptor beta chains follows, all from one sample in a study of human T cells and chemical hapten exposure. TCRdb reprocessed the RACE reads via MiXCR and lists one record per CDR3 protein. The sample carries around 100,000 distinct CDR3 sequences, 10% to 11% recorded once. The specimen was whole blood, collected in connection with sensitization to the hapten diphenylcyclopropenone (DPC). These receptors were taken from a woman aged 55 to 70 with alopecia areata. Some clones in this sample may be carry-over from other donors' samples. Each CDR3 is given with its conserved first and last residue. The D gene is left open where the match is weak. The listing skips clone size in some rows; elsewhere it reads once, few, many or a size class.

CDR3aa: CAMEVDFSYNEQFF
CDR3nt: TGTGCCATGGAAGTTGATTTCTCCTACAATGAGCAGTTCTTC
j_gene: TRBJ2-1
d_gene: NA
abundance: NA
v_gene: TRBV30

CDR3aa: CASSRAGESPLHF
CDR3nt: TGTGCCAGCAGCCGGGCTGGGGAATCACCCCTCCACTTT
j_gene: TRBJ1-6
d_gene: NA
abundance: few
v_gene: TRBV3-1

CDR3aa: CASSSRDRDVHEQFF
CDR3nt: TGTGCCAGCAGCTCCCGGGACAGGGATGTACATGAGCAGTTCTTC
j_gene: TRBJ2-1
d_gene: TRBD1
abundance: NA
v_gene: TRBV11-2

CDR3aa: CASTPPGRLNGYTF
CDR3nt: TGTGCCAGCACCCCACCCGGGAGACTGAATGGCTACACCTTC
j_gene: TRBJ1-2
d_gene: NA
abundance: many
v_gene: TRBV7-9

CDR3aa: CASFRPAIGVEQYF
CDR3nt: TGTGCCAGCTTCCGACCGGCAATCGGGGTCGAGCAGTACTTC
j_gene: TRBJ2-7
d_gene: NA
abundance: many
v_gene: TRBV25-1

CDR3aa: CASSGDRARGQPQHF
CDR3nt: TGTGCCAGCAGTGGGGACCGGGCCAGGGGTCAGCCCCAGCATTTT
j_gene: TRBJ1-5
d_gene: NA
abundance: many
v_gene: TRBV2

CDR3aa: CASSYPEATKNIQYF
CDR3nt: TGTGCCAGCAGTTACCCGGAGGCCACCAAAAACATTCAGTACTTC
j_gene: TRBJ2-4
d_gene: NA
abundance: NA
v_gene: TRBV6-2/TRBV6-3

CDR3aa: CASSKYGGKGNQPQHF
CDR3nt: TGTGCCAGCAGCAAATACGGGGGTAAGGGCAATCAGCCCCAGCATTTT
j_gene: TRBJ1-5
d_gene: NA
abundance: many
v_gene: TRBV21-1

CDR3aa: CASSPVLAKNIQYF
CDR3nt: TGCGCCAGCAGCCCCGTATTAGCCAAAAACATTCAGTACTTC
j_gene: TRBJ2-4
d_gene: NA
abundance: NA
v_gene: TRBV4-1

CDR3aa: CASSEMGENTEAFF
CDR3nt: TGTGCCAGCAGTGAAATGGGGGAAAACACTGAAGCTTTCTTT
j_gene: TRBJ1-1
d_gene: NA
abundance: many
v_gene: TRBV2

CDR3aa: CASSTWQPEGLFF
CDR3nt: TGTGCCAGTAGTACATGGCAGCCTGAAGGGCTGTTTTTT
j_gene: TRBJ1-4
d_gene: NA
abundance: many
v_gene: TRBV19

CDR3aa: CSVEEGTGTDTQYF
CDR3nt: TGCAGCGTTGAGGAGGGGACTGGCACAGATACGCAGTATTTT
j_gene: TRBJ2-3
d_gene: NA
abundance: many
v_gene: TRBV29-1

CDR3aa: CASSYVLAGVPRAKNIQYF
CDR3nt: TGTGCCAGCAGTTACGTCCTAGCGGGGGTCCCGAGGGCCAAAAACATTCAGTACTTC
j_gene: TRBJ2-4
d_gene: TRBD2
abundance: many
v_gene: TRBV6-6

CDR3aa: CASSPQQGGETQYF
CDR3nt: TGTGCCAGCTCACCCCAACAGGGGGGAGAGACCCAGTACTTC
j_gene: TRBJ2-5
d_gene: TRBD1
abundance: NA
v_gene: TRBV18

CDR3aa: CASSLGRRGEQYF
CDR3nt: TGTGCCAGCAGTCTGGGACGTCGGGGGGAGCAGTACTTC
j_gene: TRBJ2-7
d_gene: NA
abundance: few
v_gene: TRBV12-3/TRBV12-4

CDR3aa: CASKPGQGTNTEAFF
CDR3nt: TGTGCCAGCAAACCGGGACAGGGGACGAACACTGAAGCTTTCTTT
j_gene: TRBJ1-1
d_gene: TRBD1
abundance: NA
v_gene: TRBV5-1

CDR3aa: CASRHLGVAYEQYF
CDR3nt: TGCGCCAGCAGACATCTGGGAGTGGCCTACGAGCAGTACTTC
j_gene: TRBJ2-7
d_gene: NA
abundance: once
v_gene: TRBV10-2

CDR3aa: CASSFRTEAFF
CDR3nt: TGTGCCAGCAGTTTCCGGACTGAAGCTTTCTTT
j_gene: TRBJ1-1
d_gene: NA
abundance: many
v_gene: TRBV12-3/TRBV12-4

CDR3aa: CASSLANQGIRQETQYF
CDR3nt: TGTGCCAGCAGCCTAGCGAATCAGGGGATCAGGCAAGAGACCCAGTACTTC
j_gene: TRBJ2-5
d_gene: NA
abundance: many
v_gene: TRBV7-9

CDR3aa: CASSQDLAQNYGYTF
CDR3nt: TGTGCCAGCAGCCAAGATCTTGCCCAGAACTATGGCTACACCTTC
j_gene: TRBJ1-2
d_gene: NA
abundance: many
v_gene: TRBV3-1

CDR3aa: CASSTRLDLLSTDTQYF
CDR3nt: TGTGCCAGCAGTACGAGACTAGACCTCCTAAGCACAGATACGCAGTATTTT
j_gene: TRBJ2-3
d_gene: NA
abundance: NA
v_gene: TRBV12-3/TRBV12-4

CDR3aa: CASSVAMNTEAFF
CDR3nt: TGTGCCAGCAGCGTAGCGATGAACACTGAAGCTTTCTTT
j_gene: TRBJ1-1
d_gene: NA
abundance: few
v_gene: TRBV9

CDR3aa: CASSLGSSPSYEQYF
CDR3nt: TGTGCCAGCAGCTTAGGTTCTAGCCCATCCTACGAGCAGTACTTC
j_gene: TRBJ2-7
d_gene: NA
abundance: few
v_gene: TRBV7-9

CDR3aa: CASSRSGLAGEETQYF
CDR3nt: TGTGCCAGCAGCCGGTCGGGACTAGCGGGGGAAGAGACCCAGTACTTC
j_gene: TRBJ2-5
d_gene: TRBD2
abundance: NA
v_gene: TRBV3-1

CDR3aa: CASNRGNQFTGELFF
CDR3nt: TGTGCCAGCAACCGGGGCAACCAATTCACCGGGGAGCTGTTTTTT
j_gene: TRBJ2-2
d_gene: NA
abundance: NA
v_gene: TRBV11-2

CDR3aa: CASSPGNNSPLHF
CDR3nt: TGTGCCAGCAGCCCAGGCAATAATTCACCCCTCCACTTT
j_gene: TRBJ1-6
d_gene: NA
abundance: NA
v_gene: TRBV9

CDR3aa: CASRPGQGTDTQYF
CDR3nt: TGTGCCAGCCGACCGGGACAGGGCACAGATACGCAGTATTTT
j_gene: TRBJ2-3
d_gene: TRBD1
abundance: few
v_gene: TRBV7-9

CDR3aa: CASSEALGVGGYTF
CDR3nt: TGTGCCAGCAGTGAAGCGCTGGGGGTTGGTGGCTACACCTTC
j_gene: TRBJ1-2
d_gene: NA
abundance: few
v_gene: TRBV2

CDR3aa: CSVNLAGYYNEQFF
CDR3nt: TGCAGCGTCAACTTAGCGGGGTACTACAATGAGCAGTTCTTC
j_gene: TRBJ2-1
d_gene: TRBD2
abundance: few
v_gene: TRBV29-1

CDR3aa: CASSFSPGEADTQYF
CDR3nt: TGTGCCAGCAGCTTCTCTCCGGGGGAGGCAGATACGCAGTATTTT
j_gene: TRBJ2-3
d_gene: NA
abundance: many
v_gene: TRBV7-2

CDR3aa: CASSLGLAGASTKQYF
CDR3nt: TGTGCCAGCAGCTTAGGTCTAGCGGGGGCTTCTACGAAGCAGTACTTC
j_gene: TRBJ2-7
d_gene: TRBD2
abundance: NA
v_gene: TRBV7-6

CDR3aa: CASRSLAGAADTQYF
CDR3nt: TGTGCCAGCAGGTCCTTAGCGGGGGCGGCAGATACGCAGTATTTT
j_gene: TRBJ2-3
d_gene: TRBD2
abundance: NA
v_gene: TRBV12-3/TRBV12-4

CDR3aa: CASSLSWQEQFF
CDR3nt: TGTGCCAGCAGCTTATCGTGGCAAGAGCAGTTCTTC
j_gene: TRBJ2-1
d_gene: NA
abundance: few
v_gene: TRBV11-2

CDR3aa: CASSYSSMSYGYTF
CDR3nt: TGTGCCAGCAGTTACTCTTCAATGTCCTATGGCTACACCTTC
j_gene: TRBJ1-2
d_gene: NA
abundance: many
v_gene: TRBV6-2/TRBV6-3

CDR3aa: CASSQIRGTEAFF
CDR3nt: TGTGCCAGCAGCCAAATCAGGGGGACTGAAGCTTTCTTT
j_gene: TRBJ1-1
d_gene: TRBD1
abundance: few
v_gene: TRBV14

CDR3aa: CASSDGLVPGNTIYF
CDR3nt: TGTGCCAGCAGTGACGGTTTGGTTCCTGGAAACACCATATATTTT
j_gene: TRBJ1-3
d_gene: NA
abundance: NA
v_gene: TRBV2

CDR3aa: CATRGRPGPATNEKLFF
CDR3nt: TGTGCCACTCGTGGCCGCCCGGGGCCTGCAACTAATGAAAAACTGTTTTTT
j_gene: TRBJ1-4
d_gene: NA
abundance: few
v_gene: TRBV19

CDR3aa: CASTQPGVLYEQYF
CDR3nt: TGTGCCAGCACCCAGCCCGGGGTACTCTACGAGCAGTACTTC
j_gene: TRBJ2-7
d_gene: NA
abundance: few
v_gene: TRBV7-2

CDR3aa: CASSIQETQYF
CDR3nt: TGCGCCAGCAGCATCCAAGAGACCCAGTACTTC
j_gene: TRBJ2-5
d_gene: NA
abundance: few
v_gene: TRBV5-1

CDR3aa: CASSLAQNQPQHF
CDR3nt: TGTGCCAGCAGCTTGGCACAAAATCAGCCCCAGCATTTT
j_gene: TRBJ1-5
d_gene: NA
abundance: many
v_gene: TRBV7-6

CDR3aa: CASSSGIDTQYF
CDR3nt: TGTGCCAGCAGTTCAGGGATCGATACGCAGTATTTT
j_gene: TRBJ2-3
d_gene: NA
abundance: NA
v_gene: TRBV9

CDR3aa: CSVVLDRGRVFF
CDR3nt: TGCAGCGTTGTCCTCGACAGGGGAAGGGTTTTCTTT
j_gene: TRBJ1-1
d_gene: TRBD1
abundance: NA
v_gene: TRBV29-1

CDR3aa: CASSIVVNTEAFF
CDR3nt: TGTGCCAGTAGTATAGTGGTGAACACTGAAGCTTTCTTT
j_gene: TRBJ1-1
d_gene: NA
abundance: NA
v_gene: TRBV19

CDR3aa: CASSQSGGQSFNEQFF
CDR3nt: TGCGCCAGCAGCCAAAGTGGGGGGCAGTCGTTCAATGAGCAGTTCTTC
j_gene: TRBJ2-1
d_gene: NA
abundance: many
v_gene: TRBV4-1

CDR3aa: CSARDAGANEKLFF
CDR3nt: TGCAGTGCTAGAGATGCGGGGGCTAATGAAAAACTGTTTTTT
j_gene: TRBJ1-4
d_gene: NA
abundance: few
v_gene: TRBV20-1

CDR3aa: CAWSVGGSYGYTF
CDR3nt: TGTGCCTGGAGTGTAGGGGGATCCTATGGCTACACCTTC
j_gene: TRBJ1-2
d_gene: NA
abundance: NA
v_gene: TRBV30

CDR3aa: CASSNGGELFF
CDR3nt: TGTGCCAGCAGTAATGGCGGGGAGCTGTTTTTT
j_gene: TRBJ2-2
d_gene: NA
abundance: many
v_gene: TRBV7-3

CDR3aa: CASSPRGPNTGELFF
CDR3nt: TGTGCCAGCAGCCCCCGGGGCCCAAACACCGGGGAGCTGTTTTTT
j_gene: TRBJ2-2
d_gene: NA
abundance: many
v_gene: TRBV11-2

CDR3aa: CASGGSTNEKLFF
CDR3nt: TGTGCCAGCGGGGGATCAACTAATGAAAAACTGTTTTTT
j_gene: TRBJ1-4
d_gene: NA
abundance: NA
v_gene: TRBV11-2

CDR3aa: CASSTGTSGYTDTQYF
CDR3nt: TGTGCCAGCAGCACGGGGACTAGCGGATACACAGATACGCAGTATTTT
j_gene: TRBJ2-3
d_gene: TRBD2
abundance: many
v_gene: TRBV5-8

CDR3aa: CATSDSGGFNEQFF
CDR3nt: TGTGCCACCAGTGATTCAGGGGGATTCAATGAGCAGTTCTTC
j_gene: TRBJ2-1
d_gene: TRBD1
abundance: many
v_gene: TRBV24-1

CDR3aa: CASSPAGSGDYGYTF
CDR3nt: TGTGCCAGCTCACCAGCAGGGAGCGGTGACTATGGCTACACCTTC
j_gene: TRBJ1-2
d_gene: NA
abundance: many
v_gene: TRBV18

CDR3aa: CASSMGGEHQPQHF
CDR3nt: TGTGCCAGTAGTATGGGGGGTGAACATCAGCCCCAGCATTTT
j_gene: TRBJ1-5
d_gene: NA
abundance: many
v_gene: TRBV19